These T cell receptor beta chains were read from a single sample in a study of T-cell memory formation after mild COVID-19. TCRdb re-derived calls from the 5' RACE reads in MiXCR, one entry per CDR3 protein. The sample has 150,000 to 200,000 distinct CDR3 sequences; approximately 14% are singletons. Sequencing was carried out using PBMCs or a T cell subset sorted from them (not recorded which). All receptors come from an adult woman who had mild COVID-19 (a few samples of this study predate the infection). Cell type and time point are not known. CDR3s include the opening cysteine and the closing phenylalanine or tryptophan. A D gene is named only where the DNA matches it firmly. The size of a clone is reported for some rows only, either as once, few or many, or as a class for expanded clones.

v_call	d_call	clone_size	j_call	cdr3_aa	cdr3_nt
TRBV7-6	NA	few	TRBJ2-2	CASSYLSLTGELFF	TGTGCCAGCAGCTACCTCAGTCTCACCGGGGAGCTGTTTTTT
TRBV5-1	TRBD2	NA	TRBJ2-2	CASWGGDPIFTGELFF	TGCGCCAGCTGGGGAGGGGATCCAATTTTCACCGGGGAGCTGTTTTTT
TRBV12-3/TRBV12-4	TRBD2	few	TRBJ2-5	CASSYGGAETQYF	TGTGCCAGCAGTTACGGGGGGGCGGAGACCCAGTACTTC
TRBV9	TRBD1	NA	TRBJ1-2	CASSADRGNINGYTF	TGTGCCAGCAGCGCCGACAGGGGGAATATTAATGGCTACACCTTC
TRBV12-3/TRBV12-4	NA	NA	TRBJ1-1	CASRYGRTEAFF	TGTGCCAGCAGATACGGGCGAACTGAAGCTTTCTTT
TRBV6-1	NA	NA	TRBJ2-1	CASSEFPHGTVGNEQFF	TGTGCCAGCAGTGAATTTCCCCACGGCACCGTCGGCAATGAGCAGTTCTTC
TRBV12-3/TRBV12-4	TRBD2	few	TRBJ2-5	CASSTGLAGAETQYF	TGTGCCAGCAGTACCGGACTAGCGGGAGCAGAGACCCAGTACTTC
TRBV7-2	NA	few	TRBJ2-7	CASSLDPGGDYEQYF	TGTGCCAGCAGCTTAGATCCGGGTGGGGACTACGAGCAGTACTTC
TRBV7-2	NA	NA	TRBJ1-1	CASSSRAAGDTEAFF	TGTGCCAGCAGCTCCAGGGCCGCCGGAGACACTGAAGCTTTCTTT
TRBV3-1	TRBD2	once	TRBJ2-3	CASSQDLPWTSGTDTQYF	TGTGCCAGCAGCCAAGATCTTCCTTGGACTAGCGGGACAGATACGCAGTATTTT
TRBV28	NA	few	TRBJ2-5	CASSLVRGGETQYF	TGTGCCAGCAGTTTGGTCAGGGGAGGAGAGACCCAGTACTTC
TRBV5-1	NA	NA	TRBJ2-5	CASSLRIRDNRETQYF	TGCGCCAGCAGCTTAAGAATCCGGGACAATCGAGAGACCCAGTACTTC